Below, 12 T cell receptor beta chains from the same sample are listed, as sequenced in a study of blood T cell repertoires in COVID-19 (TCRdb year 2020). The library came from the immunoSEQ multiplex PCR assay. Imported from immuneACCESS, the table was reduced by TCRdb to in-frame sequences with V and J called. These copies leave out some clones; in studies compared against another copy, an unresolved V gene accounts for under half, and the cause of the remainder is not known. In this sample the table shows about 130,000 clones, around 76% of which occur a single time. Clones ranked in the top ten supply around 6% of the sample. Sequencing was done on a sample of peripheral blood. These receptors originate from a man older than 75 with COVID-19, enrolled during active disease.

The chain employs TRBV5-1 and TRBJ2-7; 11 bases line up with TRBD2. From germline, CDR1 is SGHRS and CDR2 YFSETQ. Trimming cost V 1 base and J 0 bases; bases outside gene matches: 9. There are 18 residues in the CDR3. The CDR3 DNA reads TGCGCCAGCAGCTTGACTCCTGATGGGACTAGCGGCTCCTACGAGCAGTACTTC. Translating gives CASSLTPDGTSGSYEQYF.

This clone was observed once. V and J are TRBV6-4 and TRBJ2-7; D is perhaps TRBD1 (6 bases). The V gene's germline CDR1 is MRHNA and CDR2 SNTAGT. With 9 bases removed from V and 2 bases from J, the gap between germline ends came to 11 bases. The CDR3 has 12 residues. The CDR3 is CASMTGPYEQYF. The CDR3 DNA is TGTGCCAGTATGACAGGACCCTACGAGCAGTACTTC.

V is TRBV2 and J is TRBJ1-6; 7 positions agree with TRBD1. This CDR3 region has 14 residues. The germline V gene has CDR1 SNHLY and CDR2 FYNNEI. V lost 6 bases and J lost 6; bases outside the gene matches: 5. CDR3 loop: CASRIGTANSPLHF. CDR3 coding DNA: TGTGCCAGCAGGATAGGGACAGCTAATTCACCCCTCCACTTT.

This clone occurred once. This chain links TRBV2 with TRBJ2-7, with TRBD1 matching over 11 bases. The CDR3 consists of 13 residues. CDR1 and CDR2 from the germline V gene are SNHLY and FYNNEI. The CDR3 nucleotides are TGTGCAGAAAAAGGGACAGGGGGCTACGAGCAGTACTTC. Translating it yields CAEKGTGGYEQYF.

As to this clone: The sample holds other DNA sequences that translate to the same CDR3. The chain links TRBV3-1 (or the pseudogene TRBV3-2) to TRBJ2-2; a weak D match, TRBD2 (5 bases). CDR3 length: 13 residues. Looked up from germline, CDR1 is LGHDT and CDR2 is YNNKEL (reference sequence). The V and J ends lost 3 bases and 5 bases respectively, with 7 bases between them. The DNA for the CDR3 is TGTGCCAGCAGCCAGCGAGGGACCGGGGAGCTGTTTTTT. Translated: CASSQRGTGELFF.

The chain joins TRBV28 to TRBJ1-2; 7 bases line up with TRBD1. The CDR3 runs 14 residues. From germline, CDR1 is MDHEN and CDR2 SYDVKM. V dropped 6 bases and J dropped 4; count of bases not matched to a gene: 8. In nucleotides, the CDR3 is TGTGCCAGCAGAAAGACAGGGCTGGTCTATGGCTACACCTTC. Encoded protein: CASRKTGLVYGYTF.

V gene TRBV6-5 combines with J gene TRBJ2-7, with TRBD1 identical over 7 bases. This CDR3 contains 14 residues. After removal of 6 bases from V and 5 bases from J, the junction contained 10 bases not matched to a gene. The germline CDR1 and CDR2 sequences are MNHEY and SVGAGI. Here the CDR3 reads CASSYRGLSNEQYF. The CDR3 region has the DNA TGTGCCAGCAGCTACAGGGGCTTGAGTAACGAGCAGTACTTC.

In this sample, this clone turned up once. V usage is TRBV11-1 and J usage is TRBJ1-1; perhaps TRBD1 as D (6 bases). Trimming took 5 bases from V and 2 from J, leaving 9 bases between them. The CDR3 is 13 residues long. Germline V gives CDR1 SGHAT, CDR2 FQDESV (reference sequence). The CDR3 DNA follows: TGTGCCAGCAGCCGGACAGTTAACACTGAAGCTTTCTTT. Translating it yields CASSRTVNTEAFF.

The V gene is TRBV3-1 (or the pseudogene TRBV3-2), the J gene TRBJ2-1; possibly TRBD2 for D (5 bases). Germline V gene data show CDR1 as LGHDT and CDR2 as YNNKEL (reference sequence). V shed 0 bases and J shed 4 bases, with 10 bases lying between them. CDR3 length: 15 residues. The CDR3 DNA is TGTGCCAGCAGCCAAGATCAGGCGGGTTACAATGAGCAGTTCTTC. Translation: CASSQDQAGYNEQFF.

The chain uses TRBV10-2 and TRBJ2-1; 7 nucleotides agree with TRBD2. The CDR3 is made up of 14 amino acids. With 6 bases clipped from V and 5 bases from J, the junction kept 7 bases outside the gene matches. CDR1 is WSHSY and CDR2 is SAAADI in the germline V gene. The CDR3 nucleotides read TGCGCCAGCAGACCAAGCGGGAATGACAATGAGCAGTTCTTC. This sequence encodes CASRPSGNDNEQFF.

This clone was seen more than once but under ten times. The chain recombines TRBV10-2 with TRBJ1-2; no clear D. This CDR3 has 15 amino acids. Deletions cut 0 bases from V and 2 bases from J, with 10 bases between. Per germline, CDR1 WSHSY and CDR2 SAAADI. This CDR3 reads CASSESRGYNYGYTF. CDR3 coding DNA: TGCGCCAGCAGTGAGTCGAGAGGGTACAACTATGGCTACACCTTC.

This sequence joins TRBV28 and TRBJ2-1; D gene uncertain. The V and J ends lost 5 bases and 0 bases respectively, with 2 bases between them. This CDR3 contains 12 residues. Germline assignment: CDR1 MDHEN and CDR2 SYDVKM. The DNA of the CDR3 is TGTGCCAGCAGTCTCTCCTACAATGAGCAGTTCTTC. It codes for CASSLSYNEQFF. Based on the CDR3 plus reference TRBV28 and TRBJ2-1, the full variable domain is DVKVTQSSRYLVKRTGEKVFLECVQDMDHENMFWYRQDPGLGLRLIYFSYDVKMKEKGDIPEGYSVSREKKERFSLILESASTNQTSMYLCASSLSYNEQFFGPGTRLTVL.